This T cell receptor (beta chain) stems from a study of spatial heterogeneity in lung cancer. Described time point: sample taken at primary tumor resection. MiXCR, run by TCRdb on the 5' RACE reads, gives a single entry per CDR3 protein. The table includes more than 10,000 distinct CDR3 sequences, less than 6.5% detected once. Study results and limitations: Expanded intratumoral alpha and beta TCR counts tracked tumor mutation counts.

This clonotype has ten or more counts. The antigen is undetermined. This beta chain slipped into a library made for alpha chains as a stray read, so its size is not meaningful. The CDR3 consists of 14 residues. V lost 4 bases, J lost 2 bases, and 5 bases stayed unmatched. Germline V lookup: CDR1 DFQATT, CDR2 SNEGSKA (reference sequence). The gene calls are TRBV20-1 and TRBJ2-5, with 9 bases matching TRBD2. The receptor was isolated from a female donor with early-stage non-small cell lung cancer. Sequenced here: lung tumor tissue, sampled at surgery. The DNA of the CDR3 is TGCAGTGCTAACATAGCGGGGGCGCAAGAGACCCAGTACTTC. Amino acid sequence: CSANIAGAQETQYF.